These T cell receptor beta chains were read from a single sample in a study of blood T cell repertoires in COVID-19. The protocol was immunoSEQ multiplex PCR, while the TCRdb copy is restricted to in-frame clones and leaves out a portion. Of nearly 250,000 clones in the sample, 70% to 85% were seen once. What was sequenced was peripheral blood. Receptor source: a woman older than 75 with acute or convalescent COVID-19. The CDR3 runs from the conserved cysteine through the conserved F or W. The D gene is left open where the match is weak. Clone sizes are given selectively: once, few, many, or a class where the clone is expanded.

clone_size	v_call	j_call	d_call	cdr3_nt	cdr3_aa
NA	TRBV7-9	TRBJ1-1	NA	TGTGCCAGCAGCTTTCAGTCCAAGAACACTGAAGCTTTCTTT	CASSFQSKNTEAFF
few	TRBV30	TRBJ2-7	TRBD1	TGTGCCTGGCAGGGGGCGTTTGGAACCTACGAGCAGTACTTC	CAWQGAFGTYEQYF
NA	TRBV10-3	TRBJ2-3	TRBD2	TGTGCCATCAGTGAGTGGACTAGCGGGGGTTCAAATACGCAGTATTTT	CAISEWTSGGSNTQYF
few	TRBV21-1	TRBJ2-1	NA	TGTGCCACCCCCCCCCGGAGATTAAAGCAGTTCTTC	CATPPRRLKQFF
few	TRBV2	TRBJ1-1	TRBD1	TGTGCCAGCAGGGACAGGATCCCTGAAGCTTTCTTT	CASRDRIPEAFF
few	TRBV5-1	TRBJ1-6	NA	TGCGCCAGCAGCTTGGTACAGGAGAATTCACCCCTCCACTTT	CASSLVQENSPLHF
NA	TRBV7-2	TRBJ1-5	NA	TGTGCCAGCAGCTTAGGCGGGAAACAGCCCCAGCATTTT	CASSLGGKQPQHF
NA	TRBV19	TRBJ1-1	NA	TGTGCCAGTAGACCCTTCGGACAGAACACTGAAGCTTTCTTT	CASRPFGQNTEAFF
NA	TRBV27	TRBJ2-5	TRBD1	TGTGCCAGCAGTTTAGATCGGGACAGGGAAGAGACCCAGTACTTC	CASSLDRDREETQYF
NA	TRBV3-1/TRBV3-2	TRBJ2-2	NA	TGTGCCAGCAGCCAAGTTTCCAGGCAGGGGACCGGGGAGCTGTTTTTT	CASSQVSRQGTGELFF
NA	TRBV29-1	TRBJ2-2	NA	TGCAGCGTTGCGCTTCTACCGAACACCGGGGAGCTGTTTTTT	CSVALLPNTGELFF
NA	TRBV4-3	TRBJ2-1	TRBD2	TGCGCCAGCAGCCAAGGTTTGGGGACTAGCGGGGTTAGTGTTCGGCAGTTCTTC	CASSQGLGTSGVSVRQFF
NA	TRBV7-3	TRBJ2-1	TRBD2	TGTGCCAGCAGCAGGGACGAAGCGGGATCTCGGTTCTTC	CASSRDEAGSRFF
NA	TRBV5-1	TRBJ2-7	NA	TGCGCCAGCAGCTTAACAGCCAGCTCCTACGAGCAGTACTTC	CASSLTASSYEQYF
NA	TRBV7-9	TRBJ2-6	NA	TGTGCCAGCAGCCCCGGGGAAGGGGCCAACGTCCTGACTTTC	CASSPGEGANVLTF
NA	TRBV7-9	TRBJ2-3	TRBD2	TGTGCCAGCAGCTTAGCAGTTAGCGGGACGGGGGATACGCAGTATTTT	CASSLAVSGTGDTQYF
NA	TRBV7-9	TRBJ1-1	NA	TGTGCCAGCAGCCAGACAGCCAACACTGAAGCTTTCTTT	CASSQTANTEAFF
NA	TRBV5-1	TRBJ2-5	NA	TGCGCCAGCAACAGGGAGGGGCAGACCCAGTACTTC	CASNREGQTQYF
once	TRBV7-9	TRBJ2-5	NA	TGTGCCAGCAGCTTAATCGCGCGGGAAGAGACCCAGTACTTC	CASSLIAREETQYF
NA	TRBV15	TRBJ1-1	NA	TGTGCCACCAGCCCGGGACTAACGAACACTGAAGCTTTCTTT	CATSPGLTNTEAFF
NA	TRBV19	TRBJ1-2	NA	TGTGCCAGTAGTATACCCCGGACCGGGGGTGGCTACACCTTC	CASSIPRTGGGYTF
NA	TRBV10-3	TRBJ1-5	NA	TGTGCCATCAGTGAGTCCGGCGGCTACAATCAGCCCCAGCATTTT	CAISESGGYNQPQHF
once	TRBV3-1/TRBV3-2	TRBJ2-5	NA	TGTGCCAGCAGCCAAAACGGGGGACAAGAGACCCAGTACTTC	CASSQNGGQETQYF
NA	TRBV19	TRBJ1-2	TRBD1	TGTGCCAGTAGTATCAACAGGGGGGAGGCCTATGGCTACACCTTC	CASSINRGEAYGYTF
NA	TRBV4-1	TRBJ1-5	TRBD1	TGCGCCAGCAGTGGACAGGGCTCCCAGCCCCAGCATTTT	CASSGQGSQPQHF
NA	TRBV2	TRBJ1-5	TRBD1	TGTGCCAGCAGTCAACAGGGGAATCGGGCCCAGCATTTT	CASSQQGNRAQHF
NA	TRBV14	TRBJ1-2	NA	TGTGCCAGCAGCCACAGCACTATAAGAAACTATGGCTACACCTTC	CASSHSTIRNYGYTF
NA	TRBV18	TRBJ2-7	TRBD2	TGTGCCAGCTCACCGGGACTAGAGGTCTACGAGCAGTACTTC	CASSPGLEVYEQYF
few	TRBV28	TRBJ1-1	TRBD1	TGTGCCAGCACCTATATGGACAGGCACACTGAAGCTTTCTTT	CASTYMDRHTEAFF
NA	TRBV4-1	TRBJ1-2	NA	TGCGCCAGCAGCCAAGAGGGGGGGAGAAACTATGGCTACACCTTC	CASSQEGGRNYGYTF
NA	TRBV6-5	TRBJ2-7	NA	TGTGCCAGCAGTTACTCAGCTAGGAGCTACGAGCAGTACTTC	CASSYSARSYEQYF
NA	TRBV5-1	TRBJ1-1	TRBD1	TGCGCCAGCAGTCTAGGGGGCTTTAACACTGAAGCTTTCTTT	CASSLGGFNTEAFF
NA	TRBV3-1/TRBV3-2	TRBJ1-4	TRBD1	TGTGCCAGCAGCCTACAGGGGACAACTAATGAAAAACTGTTTTTT	CASSLQGTTNEKLFF
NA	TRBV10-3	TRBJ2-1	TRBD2	TGTGCCATCAGTGAGTCTTTACCCCGGACTAGCGGGAGAACTAGCTCCTACAATGAGCAGTTCTTC	CAISESLPRTSGRTSSYNEQFF
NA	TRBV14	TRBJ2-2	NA	TGTGCCAGCAGCCAAGAGTCCAGGTTCGCGAACACCGGGGAGCTGTTTTTT	CASSQESRFANTGELFF
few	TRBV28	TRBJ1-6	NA	TGTGCCAGTACCCCTTGGGGTAGGGGTGATTCACCCCTCCACTTT	CASTPWGRGDSPLHF
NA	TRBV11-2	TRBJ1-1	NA	TGTGCCAGCAGCTTAGGTGGCCCCACTGAAGCTTTCTTT	CASSLGGPTEAFF
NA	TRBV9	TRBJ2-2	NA	TGTGCCAGCAGCGTAGGACAGAAGAACACCGGGGAGCTGTTTTTT	CASSVGQKNTGELFF
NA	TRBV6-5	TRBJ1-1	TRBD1	TGTGCCAGCCGCCGTAACCGGGACAGGGAGACTGAAGCTTTCTTT	CASRRNRDRETEAFF
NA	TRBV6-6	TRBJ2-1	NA	TGTGCCAGCAGTTACTCTGGTCGGGGGACCTACAATGAGCAGTTCTTC	CASSYSGRGTYNEQFF
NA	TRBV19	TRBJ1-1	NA	TGTGCCAGTACCCCGGGGATGGCTGAAGCTTTCTTT	CASTPGMAEAFF
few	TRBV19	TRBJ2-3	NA	TGTGCCAGTAGTGCCACTAGCACAGATACGCAGTATTTT	CASSATSTDTQYF
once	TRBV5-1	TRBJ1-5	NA	TGCGCCAGCAGCGTAGGGGATCCTTATCAGCCCCAGCATTTT	CASSVGDPYQPQHF
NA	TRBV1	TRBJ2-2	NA	TGCACCAGCAGCCAAGAGAAAGGGGTCTTGAACACCGGGGAGCTGTTTTTT	CTSSQEKGVLNTGELFF
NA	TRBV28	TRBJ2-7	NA	TGTGCCAGCAGTTTAGGCAGGGTTGGCTCCTACGAGCAGTACTTC	CASSLGRVGSYEQYF
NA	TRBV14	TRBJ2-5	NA	TGTGCCAGCAGCCAAGGGGTCAGGAGGTTTGAAGAGACCCAGTACTTC	CASSQGVRRFEETQYF
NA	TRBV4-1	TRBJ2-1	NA	TGCGCCAGCAGCCAAGAGGGGGGGGCATCTTACAATGAGCAGTTCTTC	CASSQEGGASYNEQFF
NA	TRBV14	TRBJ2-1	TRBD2	TGTGCCAGCAGCCAAGAAAGACTAGCGGTCAACAATGAGCAGTTCTTC	CASSQERLAVNNEQFF
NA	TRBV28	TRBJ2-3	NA	TGTGCCAGCACGAGCGGTGCTAGCACAGATACGCAGTATTTT	CASTSGASTDTQYF
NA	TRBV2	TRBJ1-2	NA	TGTGCCAGCAGAGGAACAGGGATCAGTGGCTACACCTTC	CASRGTGISGYTF
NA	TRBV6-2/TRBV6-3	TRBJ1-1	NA	TGTGCCAGCAGTTCCTATCATAACACTGAAGCTTTCTTT	CASSSYHNTEAFF
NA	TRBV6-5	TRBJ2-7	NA	TGTGCCAGCAGGAAAGGACACGGTGGGGATTACGAGCAGTACTTC	CASRKGHGGDYEQYF
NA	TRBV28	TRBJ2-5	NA	TGTGCCAGCAAAAAGGGGGGGAAAGAGACCCAGTACTTC	CASKKGGKETQYF
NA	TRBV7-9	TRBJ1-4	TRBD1	TGTGCCAGCAGCGGGGGACAGGGGTTGAATGAAAAACTGTTTTTT	CASSGGQGLNEKLFF